The 19 T cell receptor beta chains below were found in one sample sequenced in a study of long-term antiretroviral therapy in people with HIV. With survey level as its setting, the immunoSEQ assay was v3.0. Method: immunoSEQ multiplex PCR; TCRdb's copy keeps in-frame clones and lacks some. The repertoire holds more than 20,000 clones, 70% to 90% seen once, with around 5% in the top ten. This specimen consisted of unsorted PBMCs, obtained 2.7 years after starting antiretroviral therapy. All receptors derive from a man aged 40-49 years with HIV.

The chain links TRBV28 to TRBJ1-1; TRBD1 is a possible D gene (6 bases). The length of the CDR3 is 14 residues. Germline V gene sequence: CDR1 MDHEN, CDR2 SYDVKM. V was trimmed by 4 bases and J by 2 bases, leaving 11 bases between them. This chain's CDR3 is CASSSRGLNTEAFF. The CDR3 nucleotides are TGTGCCAGCAGTTCCAGGGGTCTTAACACTGAAGCTTTCTTT.

This chain joins TRBV7-8 and TRBJ2-6; D assignment may be TRBD1 or TRBD2 (5 bases each). The germline V gene encodes CDR1 SGHVS and CDR2 FQNEAQ. Trimming took off 3 bases at V and 4 bases at J, with 19 bases between the two ends. The CDR3 is 18 residues long. CDR3 sequence reads: CASSFSGGIGYGANVLTF. The DNA of the CDR3 is TGTGCCAGCAGCTTCTCTGGGGGTATCGGGTACGGGGCCAACGTCCTGACTTTC.

This clone was detected once. This rearrangement joins TRBV7-9 to TRBJ1-2, with D hard to call. Trimming removed 5 bases at V and 4 bases at J, with 17 bases between. The germline V gene encodes CDR1 SEHNR and CDR2 FQNEAQ (reference sequence). CDR3 length: 15 amino acids. The CDR3: CASSAISQALYGYTF. The CDR3 DNA is TGTGCCAGCAGCGCCATAAGTCAGGCCCTCTATGGCTACACCTTC.

This clone showed up just a few times. This chain joins TRBV18 and TRBJ1-1; a weak D match, TRBD1 (5 bases). V lost 6 bases, J lost 5 bases, and 7 bases lay in between. The CDR3 has 11 residues. Germline V gene data show CDR1 as KGHSH and CDR2 as LQKENI. Written as DNA, the CDR3 is TGTGCCAGCTCCCCAGGGACTGAAGCTTTCTTT. It specifies CASSPGTEAFF.

J is TRBJ2-7 and V is TRBV2; D gene ambiguous. Germline lookup yields CDR1 SNHLY and CDR2 FYNNEI. Trimming removed 7 bases from V and 5 bases from J, with 15 bases in between. The CDR3 totals 13 residues. The CDR3 nucleotides read TGTGCCAGCATCCCATCCCCGGCGAACGAGCAGTACTTC. It yields the protein CASIPSPANEQYF.

A few counts support this clone. J is TRBJ2-2 and V is TRBV7-6; D is possibly TRBD2 (7 bases). Germline assignment: CDR1 SGHVS and CDR2 FNYEAQ. This CDR3 is 16 amino acids long. Trimming removed 1 base at V and 4 bases at J, with 13 bases between. This CDR3 reads CASSLVVGGGTGELFF. The CDR3 DNA sequence: TGTGCCAGCAGCTTAGTTGTGGGAGGGGGCACCGGGGAGCTGTTTTTT. Together with reference TRBV7-6 and TRBJ2-2, the CDR3 gives the full variable domain: GAGVSQSPRYKVTKRGQDVALRCDPISGHVSLYWYRQALGQGPEFLTYFNYEAQQDKSGLPNDRFSAERPEGSISTLTIQRTEQRDSAMYRCASSLVVGGGTGELFFGEGSRLTVL.

The rearrangement links TRBV6-1 to TRBJ2-1, with 7 bases matching TRBD2. The ends lost 7 bases at V and 5 bases at J; junction bases unmatched: 8. The germline V gene has CDR1 MNHNS and CDR2 SASEGT. The CDR3 runs to 14 residues. The CDR3 region has the DNA TGTGCCAGCATCCCCAGGCGGGAGCACAATGAGCAGTTCTTC. It specifies CASIPRREHNEQFF.

The chain is built from TRBV11-2 and TRBJ1-2, with 10 positions matching TRBD1. This CDR3 is 14 amino acids long. Trimming removed 5 bases from V and 2 bases from J; junction bases left unmatched: 2. Looked up from germline, CDR1 is SGHAT and CDR2 is FQNNGV. The DNA for the CDR3 is TGTGCCAGCAGCCGGGACAGGGGCAACTATGGCTACACCTTC. This sequence encodes CASSRDRGNYGYTF. Full variable domain (rest looked up from reference TRBV11-2 and TRBJ1-2): EAGVAQSPRYKIIEKRQSVAFWCNPISGHATLYWYQQILGQGPKLLIQFQNNGVVDDSQLPKDRFSAERLKGVDSTLKIQPAKLEDSAVYLCASSRDRGNYGYTFGSGTRLTVV.

The chain uses TRBV10-2 and TRBJ2-5, with D maybe TRBD1 (6 bases). Germline loops: CDR1 WSHSY, CDR2 SAAADI. V was trimmed by 6 bases and J by 4 bases, leaving 9 bases between them. The CDR3 loop spans 12 amino acids. This CDR3 reads CASRATGETQYF. CDR3 in DNA: TGCGCCAGCAGAGCGACAGGAGAGACCCAGTACTTC.

This clone was observed a single time. The chain links TRBV6-5 to TRBJ2-3; weak D call: TRBD2 (5 bases). The CDR3 is made up of 12 amino acids. Germline V gives CDR1 MNHEY, CDR2 SVGAGI. V lost 5 bases to trimming and J lost 3 bases, with 6 bases between them. The DNA of the CDR3 is TGTGCCAGCAGTCGAGGGACAGATACGCAGTATTTT. This translates into CASSRGTDTQYF.

This chain connects TRBV5-1 to TRBJ2-1; D is unclear. V shed 0 bases and J shed 6 bases, with 7 bases lying between them. This CDR3 region has 13 residues. Germline CDR1 and CDR2: SGHRS and YFSETQ. The CDR3 region has the DNA TGCGCCAGCAGCTTGGAGGGTAGCAATGAGCAGTTCTTC. Residues: CASSLEGSNEQFF.

V is TRBV10-3 and J is TRBJ2-5, with 7 bases lining up with TRBD2. This CDR3 has 18 residues. The germline CDR1 and CDR2 sequences are ENHRY and SYGVKD. The ends lost 7 bases at V and 2 bases at J; junction bases unmatched: 19. The CDR3 here is CAITLTGTTERVQETQYF. The CDR3 DNA reads as TGTGCCATCACCCTAACTGGGACTACGGAGCGGGTACAAGAGACCCAGTACTTC.

The chain combines TRBV28 with TRBJ2-5; maybe TRBD2 (6 bases). V lost 3 bases to trimming and J lost 5 bases, with 25 bases between them. CDR3 size: 18 residues. Per germline, CDR1 MDHEN and CDR2 SYDVKM. CDR3 sequence (DNA): TGTGCCAGCAGTTTTGGAGTCGGGGGACGCTCCTTCGGGGAGACCCAGTACTTC. Translation gives CASSFGVGGRSFGETQYF.

The V call is TRBV10-2, the J call TRBJ2-1; possibly TRBD1 or TRBD2 for D (5 bases each). The CDR3 loop spans 14 amino acids. V lost 6 bases and J 5 bases, leaving 14 bases between the germline ends. Germline V gives CDR1 WSHSY, CDR2 SAAADI. As DNA, the CDR3 is TGCGCCAGCAGCCCCTGGGGGTACGACAATGAGCAGTTCTTC. Translated, it gives CASSPWGYDNEQFF.

The V gene is TRBV6-5, the J gene TRBJ2-7; TRBD1 might be the D (5 bases). This CDR3 has 8 residues. The V end was cut by 11 bases, the J end by 12 bases, with 11 bases between. Germline CDR1 and CDR2: MNHEY and SVGAGI. The CDR3 DNA reads TGTGCCGGGCCAAGGGGGTACTTC. It translates to CAGPRGYF.

J is TRBJ1-1 and V is TRBV11-2; D remains unclear. The CDR3 runs 12 residues. Trimming left V 5 bases short and J 6 bases short, with 10 bases between. Germline V gene data show CDR1 as SGHAT and CDR2 as FQNNGV. CDR3 in DNA: TGTGCCAGCAGCAGCCCGATAGCTGAAGCTTTCTTT. It codes for CASSSPIAEAFF. The entire variable domain, with the rest obtained from reference TRBV11-2 and TRBJ1-1, is as follows: EAGVAQSPRYKIIEKRQSVAFWCNPISGHATLYWYQQILGQGPKLLIQFQNNGVVDDSQLPKDRFSAERLKGVDSTLKIQPAKLEDSAVYLCASSSPIAEAFFGQGTRLTVV.

The chain links TRBV5-1 to TRBJ1-5; D remains ambiguous. This CDR3 spans 15 amino acids. Trimming shortened V by 0 bases and J by 0 bases, and 7 bases separated the two germline ends. CDR1 is SGHRS, CDR2 YFSETQ, per germline. CDR3 loop: CASSLEGNSNQPQHF. CDR3 coding DNA: TGCGCCAGCAGCTTGGAGGGTAATAGCAATCAGCCCCAGCATTTT.

The chain links TRBV30 to TRBJ2-5; D is uncertain. Per germline, CDR1 GTSNPN and CDR2 SVGIG (reference sequence). The CDR3 is made up of 14 amino acids. Trimming shortened V by 1 base and J by 1 base, and 10 bases separated the two germline ends. For the CDR3, the DNA is TGTGCCTGGAGTGGATCGGCGGTCCAAGAGACCCAGTACTTC. This encodes CAWSGSAVQETQYF.

The gene calls are TRBV28 and TRBJ2-1; the D gene is possibly TRBD2 (5 bases). V lost 3 bases to trimming and J lost 4 bases, with 10 bases between them. The CDR3 spans 14 residues. Germline-derived CDR1 and CDR2 are MDHEN and SYDVKM. The CDR3 nucleotides read TGTGCCAGCAGTTTCCAGAGCGGATACAATGAGCAGTTCTTC. Protein sequence: CASSFQSGYNEQFF.